Listed below are T cell receptor beta chains from one sample, sequenced in a study of cytomegalovirus exposure and HLA in healthy donors. The table came from immunoSEQ multiplex PCR; TCRdb's copy has only in-frame clones and leaves some out. The sample records roughly 160,000 clones, approximately 75% being singletons. Sequencing was done on a sample of PBMCs. The receptors stem from a young man in good health and CMV-seropositive. The CDR3 runs from the conserved cysteine through the conserved F or W. Fields, in order: clone size, J gene, D gene, V gene, CDR3 protein, CDR3 DNA. The D gene is left open where the match is weak. Not all rows give a size; the values are once, few, many and, for expanded clones, a class.

clone size: .
J gene: TRBJ2-7
D gene: .
V gene: TRBV18
CDR3 protein: CASSPPAGAGYEQYF
CDR3 DNA: TGTGCCAGCTCACCTCCCGCAGGGGCAGGTTACGAGCAGTACTTC

clone size: .
J gene: TRBJ2-7
D gene: .
V gene: TRBV11-2
CDR3 protein: CASSLEPGLTYEQYF
CDR3 DNA: TGTGCCAGCAGCTTAGAGCCAGGGTTGACCTACGAGCAGTACTTC

clone size: .
J gene: TRBJ1-2
D gene: .
V gene: TRBV19
CDR3 protein: CASIQEGLHTF
CDR3 DNA: TGTGCCAGTATCCAAGAGGGTCTACACACCTTC

clone size: .
J gene: TRBJ1-4
D gene: TRBD1
V gene: TRBV15
CDR3 protein: CATSRRGQGNEKLFF
CDR3 DNA: TGTGCCACCAGCAGAAGGGGACAGGGTAATGAAAAACTGTTTTTT

clone size: .
J gene: TRBJ2-2
D gene: .
V gene: TRBV5-4
CDR3 protein: CASSLGGGDTGELFF
CDR3 DNA: TGTGCCAGCAGCTTGGGAGGGGGAGACACCGGGGAGCTGTTTTTT

clone size: once
J gene: TRBJ2-7
D gene: TRBD1
V gene: TRBV5-1
CDR3 protein: CASSLVDRAYEQYF
CDR3 DNA: TGCGCCAGCAGCTTGGTGGACAGGGCTTACGAGCAGTACTTC

clone size: .
J gene: TRBJ2-1
D gene: .
V gene: TRBV5-1
CDR3 protein: CASRDTSYNEQFF
CDR3 DNA: TGCGCCAGCAGGGACACCTCCTACAATGAGCAGTTCTTC

clone size: .
J gene: TRBJ1-2
D gene: .
V gene: TRBV9
CDR3 protein: CASSVAAGHEYGYTF
CDR3 DNA: TGTGCCAGCAGCGTAGCGGCAGGGCATGAGTATGGCTACACCTTC

clone size: .
J gene: TRBJ2-5
D gene: TRBD1
V gene: TRBV7-6
CDR3 protein: CASSIRDRQETQYF
CDR3 DNA: TGTGCCAGCAGCATTCGGGACAGACAAGAGACCCAGTACTTC

clone size: once
J gene: TRBJ2-1
D gene: .
V gene: TRBV6-6
CDR3 protein: CASSYETALEQFF
CDR3 DNA: TGTGCCAGCAGTTACGAGACTGCTCTTGAGCAGTTCTTC

clone size: .
J gene: TRBJ2-5
D gene: TRBD1
V gene: TRBV13
CDR3 protein: CASSLRTGDLKTQYF
CDR3 DNA: TGTGCCAGCAGCTTAAGGACAGGGGATTTAAAGACCCAGTACTTC

clone size: once
J gene: TRBJ2-1
D gene: .
V gene: TRBV7-9
CDR3 protein: CASSLSVRGNEQFF
CDR3 DNA: TGTGCCAGCAGCTTAAGTGTCAGGGGCAATGAGCAGTTCTTC

clone size: few
J gene: TRBJ1-6
D gene: .
V gene: TRBV5-6
CDR3 protein: CASSSDRNNSPLHF
CDR3 DNA: TGTGCCAGCAGCTCCGACAGGAATAATTCACCCCTCCACTTT

clone size: .
J gene: TRBJ1-2
D gene: .
V gene: TRBV5-1
CDR3 protein: CASSLGQAANYGYTF
CDR3 DNA: TGCGCCAGCAGCTTGGGACAGGCAGCTAACTATGGCTACACCTTC

clone size: .
J gene: TRBJ2-2
D gene: TRBD1
V gene: TRBV5-1
CDR3 protein: CASSRQGDLTGELFF
CDR3 DNA: TGCGCCAGCAGCCGACAGGGGGATCTCACCGGGGAGCTGTTTTTT

clone size: few
J gene: TRBJ2-3
D gene: TRBD1
V gene: TRBV2
CDR3 protein: CASNGQGPDTQYF
CDR3 DNA: TGTGCCAGCAATGGACAGGGGCCAGATACGCAGTATTTT

clone size: .
J gene: TRBJ2-5
D gene: TRBD1
V gene: TRBV2
CDR3 protein: CASSGTGGQETQYF
CDR3 DNA: TGTGCCAGCAGTGGGACAGGGGGACAAGAGACCCAGTACTTC

clone size: .
J gene: TRBJ2-5
D gene: TRBD2
V gene: TRBV4-2
CDR3 protein: CASSQAASGGAGETQYF
CDR3 DNA: TGTGCCAGCAGCCAAGCAGCGAGCGGGGGGGCCGGAGAGACCCAGTACTTC

clone size: .
J gene: TRBJ2-5
D gene: TRBD2
V gene: TRBV5-1
CDR3 protein: CASSLAVAGGRQETQYF
CDR3 DNA: TGCGCCAGCAGCTTGGCGGTGGCGGGGGGACGCCAAGAGACCCAGTACTTC

clone size: .
J gene: TRBJ1-4
D gene: .
V gene: TRBV2
CDR3 protein: CASRSEARKLFF
CDR3 DNA: TGTGCCAGCCGCTCGGAGGCTCGAAAACTGTTTTTT

clone size: few
J gene: TRBJ2-7
D gene: .
V gene: TRBV30
CDR3 protein: CAITSYRASYEQYF
CDR3 DNA: TGTGCGATAACTTCCTACAGGGCCTCCTACGAGCAGTACTTC

clone size: once
J gene: TRBJ1-1
D gene: TRBD1
V gene: TRBV27
CDR3 protein: CASRRTGDTEAFF
CDR3 DNA: TGTGCCAGCAGGCGGACAGGTGACACTGAAGCTTTCTTT

clone size: few
J gene: TRBJ2-7
D gene: .
V gene: TRBV5-1
CDR3 protein: CASSLTLKAYEQYF
CDR3 DNA: TGCGCCAGCAGCTTGACACTAAAGGCCTACGAGCAGTACTTC

clone size: few
J gene: TRBJ2-1
D gene: TRBD1
V gene: TRBV2
CDR3 protein: CASSDGTDNEQFF
CDR3 DNA: TGTGCCAGCAGTGACGGGACAGACAATGAGCAGTTCTTC

clone size: .
J gene: TRBJ2-5
D gene: .
V gene: TRBV11-2
CDR3 protein: CASSLRMGGETQYF
CDR3 DNA: TGTGCCAGCAGCTTACGGATGGGAGGAGAGACCCAGTACTTC

clone size: few
J gene: TRBJ1-6
D gene: TRBD1
V gene: TRBV28
CDR3 protein: CASTTPGGSYNSPLHF
CDR3 DNA: TGTGCCAGCACCACCCCAGGGGGCTCCTATAATTCACCCCTCCACTTT

clone size: once
J gene: TRBJ2-5
D gene: TRBD1
V gene: TRBV18
CDR3 protein: CASSPVTGGQETQYF
CDR3 DNA: TGTGCCAGCTCACCCGTTACAGGGGGCCAAGAGACCCAGTACTTC

clone size: .
J gene: TRBJ2-7
D gene: .
V gene: TRBV19
CDR3 protein: CASSTIDDRAYEQYF
CDR3 DNA: TGTGCCAGTAGTACGATTGACGACAGAGCCTACGAGCAGTACTTC

clone size: .
J gene: TRBJ2-7
D gene: .
V gene: TRBV25-1
CDR3 protein: CASSEYGEGTRDYEQYF
CDR3 DNA: TGTGCCAGCAGTGAATATGGAGAGGGGACAAGGGACTACGAGCAGTACTTC

clone size: .
J gene: TRBJ1-5
D gene: .
V gene: TRBV28
CDR3 protein: CASSPDGGHQPQHF
CDR3 DNA: TGTGCCAGCAGTCCAGACGGCGGGCATCAGCCCCAGCATTTT

clone size: .
J gene: TRBJ1-5
D gene: TRBD1
V gene: TRBV2
CDR3 protein: CASRGQIPGNQPQHF
CDR3 DNA: TGTGCCAGCAGGGGACAGATTCCGGGCAATCAGCCCCAGCATTTT

clone size: .
J gene: TRBJ1-2
D gene: .
V gene: TRBV6-1
CDR3 protein: CASSEGGMSYGYTF
CDR3 DNA: TGTGCCAGCAGTGAAGGGGGCATGAGCTATGGCTACACCTTC

clone size: .
J gene: TRBJ2-2
D gene: TRBD2
V gene: TRBV19
CDR3 protein: CACTRGRDTGELFF
CDR3 DNA: TGTGCTTGTACACGGGGGAGGGACACCGGGGAGCTGTTTTTT

clone size: .
J gene: TRBJ2-7
D gene: .
V gene: TRBV19
CDR3 protein: CARSDRKGSYEQYF
CDR3 DNA: TGTGCCAGAAGTGACAGGAAAGGGAGCTACGAGCAGTACTTC

clone size: few
J gene: TRBJ2-3
D gene: TRBD2
V gene: TRBV16
CDR3 protein: CASSYHGGATDTQYF
CDR3 DNA: TGTGCCAGCAGCTACCACGGGGGGGCCACAGATACGCAGTATTTT

clone size: .
J gene: TRBJ2-3
D gene: .
V gene: TRBV21-1
CDR3 protein: CASSTPGGGTDTQYF
CDR3 DNA: TGTGCCAGCAGCACACCCGGCGGGGGTACAGATACGCAGTATTTT

clone size: .
J gene: TRBJ1-2
D gene: .
V gene: TRBV14
CDR3 protein: CASSERSGFSGYTF
CDR3 DNA: TGTGCCAGCAGCGAAAGATCAGGGTTTTCTGGCTACACCTTC

clone size: .
J gene: TRBJ2-7
D gene: .
V gene: TRBV6-5
CDR3 protein: CASSSTSEQYF
CDR3 DNA: TGTGCCAGCAGTTCAACAAGCGAGCAGTACTTC

clone size: .
J gene: TRBJ2-7
D gene: .
V gene: TRBV29-1
CDR3 protein: CRVTTPHSSYEQYF
CDR3 DNA: TGCAGGGTTACAACTCCACACAGCTCCTACGAGCAGTACTTC

clone size: .
J gene: TRBJ2-2
D gene: TRBD1
V gene: TRBV28
CDR3 protein: CAIKRTGRTGELFF
CDR3 DNA: TGTGCAATCAAGCGGACAGGACGGACCGGGGAGCTGTTTTTT

clone size: once
J gene: TRBJ2-5
D gene: TRBD1
V gene: TRBV6-5
CDR3 protein: CASRFRTGLETQYF
CDR3 DNA: TGTGCCAGCAGGTTCCGGACAGGGTTAGAGACCCAGTACTTC

clone size: .
J gene: TRBJ1-4
D gene: .
V gene: TRBV30
CDR3 protein: CAWSQTDRRVELFF
CDR3 DNA: TGTGCCTGGAGCCAAACGGACAGACGGGTGGAACTGTTTTTT

clone size: .
J gene: TRBJ2-5
D gene: .
V gene: TRBV7-8
CDR3 protein: CASSLGSVPGLETQYF
CDR3 DNA: TGTGCCAGCAGCTTAGGATCTGTCCCAGGGCTAGAGACCCAGTACTTC

clone size: .
J gene: TRBJ2-6
D gene: .
V gene: TRBV5-1
CDR3 protein: CASSDPTGFSGANVLTF
CDR3 DNA: TGCGCCAGCAGCGACCCCACAGGCTTCTCTGGGGCCAACGTCCTGACTTTC

clone size: few
J gene: TRBJ2-5
D gene: TRBD2
V gene: TRBV25-1
CDR3 protein: CASSGLAAQETQYF
CDR3 DNA: TGTGCCAGCAGTGGACTAGCGGCCCAAGAGACCCAGTACTTC